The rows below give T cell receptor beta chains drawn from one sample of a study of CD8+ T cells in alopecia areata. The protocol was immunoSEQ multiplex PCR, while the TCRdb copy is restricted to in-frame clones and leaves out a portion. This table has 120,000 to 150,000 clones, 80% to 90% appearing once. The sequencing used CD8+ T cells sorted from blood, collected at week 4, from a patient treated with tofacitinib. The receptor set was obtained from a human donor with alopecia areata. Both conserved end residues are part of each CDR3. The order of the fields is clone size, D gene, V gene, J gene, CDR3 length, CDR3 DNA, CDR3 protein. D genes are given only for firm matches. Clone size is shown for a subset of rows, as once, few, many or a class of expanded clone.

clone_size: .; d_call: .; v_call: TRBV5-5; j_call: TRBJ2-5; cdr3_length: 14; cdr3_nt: TGTGCCAGCAGCTCGGAAGAATTCGAAGAGACCCAGTACTTC; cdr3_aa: CASSSEEFEETQYF
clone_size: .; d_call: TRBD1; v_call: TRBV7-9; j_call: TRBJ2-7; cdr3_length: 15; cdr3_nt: TGTGCCAGCAGCGACCGGGACAGGGGAGACAACGAGCAGTACTTC; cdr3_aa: CASSDRDRGDNEQYF
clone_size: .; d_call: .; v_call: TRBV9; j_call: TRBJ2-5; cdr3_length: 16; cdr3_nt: TGTGCCAGCAGCGTAGTATCCGGACACAGCCAAGAGACCCAGTACTTC; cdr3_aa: CASSVVSGHSQETQYF
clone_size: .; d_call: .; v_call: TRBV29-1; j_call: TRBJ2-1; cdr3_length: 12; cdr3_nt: TGCAGCGTTGAACTAGCAGTCAATGAGCAGTTCTTC; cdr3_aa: CSVELAVNEQFF
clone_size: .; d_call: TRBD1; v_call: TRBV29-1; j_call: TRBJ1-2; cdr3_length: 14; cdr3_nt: TGCAGCGTTGAGGAAGGGGGCCGAGGCTATGGCTACACCTTC; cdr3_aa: CSVEEGGRGYGYTF
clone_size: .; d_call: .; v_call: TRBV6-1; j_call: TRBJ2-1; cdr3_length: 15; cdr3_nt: TGTGCCAGCAGTAAGACAGGTATACGGGGAAATGAGCAGTTCTTC; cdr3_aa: CASSKTGIRGNEQFF
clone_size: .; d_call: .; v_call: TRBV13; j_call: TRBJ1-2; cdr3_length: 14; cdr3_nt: TGTGCCAGCAGCTTTAATCCAGCAGACTATGGCTACACCTTC; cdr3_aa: CASSFNPADYGYTF
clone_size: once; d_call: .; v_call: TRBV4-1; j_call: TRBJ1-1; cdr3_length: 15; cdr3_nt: TGCGCCAGCAGCCCCAGGGTACTGGGTAACACTGAAGCTTTCTTT; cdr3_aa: CASSPRVLGNTEAFF
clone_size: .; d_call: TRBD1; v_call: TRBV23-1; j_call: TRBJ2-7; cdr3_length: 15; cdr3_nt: TGCGCCAGCAGTCAGGGGACAGGGAGCTCCTACGAGCAGTACTTC; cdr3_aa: CASSQGTGSSYEQYF
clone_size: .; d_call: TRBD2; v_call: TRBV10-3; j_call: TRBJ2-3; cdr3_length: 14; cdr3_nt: TGTGCCATCAGGGGACTAGCGGGGGCAGATACGCAGTATTTT; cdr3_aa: CAIRGLAGADTQYF
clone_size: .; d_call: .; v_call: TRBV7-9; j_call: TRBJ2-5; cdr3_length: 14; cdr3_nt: TGTGCCAGCAGCTTAGTAGGTTTGGAGGAGACCCAGTACTTC; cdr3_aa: CASSLVGLEETQYF
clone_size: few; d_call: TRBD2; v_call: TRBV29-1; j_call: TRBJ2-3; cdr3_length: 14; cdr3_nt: TGCAGCGTCGACCTAGCGGGGGGCCCCGATACGCAGTATTTT; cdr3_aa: CSVDLAGGPDTQYF
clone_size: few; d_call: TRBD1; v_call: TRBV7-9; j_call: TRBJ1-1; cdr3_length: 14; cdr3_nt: TGTGCCTCATCGGACAGGGGGCGGGGCACTGAAGCTTTCTTT; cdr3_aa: CASSDRGRGTEAFF
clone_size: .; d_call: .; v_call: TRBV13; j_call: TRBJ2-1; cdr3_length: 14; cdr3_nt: TGTGCCAGCAGCCCCTTACAGGGATCCAATGAGCAGTTCTTC; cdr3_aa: CASSPLQGSNEQFF
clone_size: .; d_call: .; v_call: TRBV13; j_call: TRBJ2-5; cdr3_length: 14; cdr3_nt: TGTGCCAGCAGCTCTGGTTCTACCCAAGAGACCCAGTACTTC; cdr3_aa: CASSSGSTQETQYF
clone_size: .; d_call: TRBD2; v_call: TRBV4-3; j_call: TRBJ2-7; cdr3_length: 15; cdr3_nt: TGCGCCAGCAGCCTTACGGCGGGAGACTCCTACGAGCAGTACTTC; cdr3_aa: CASSLTAGDSYEQYF
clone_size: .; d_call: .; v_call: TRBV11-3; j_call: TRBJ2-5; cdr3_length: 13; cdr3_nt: TGTGCCAGCAGCTTAGATTTGGAGGAGACCCAGTACTTC; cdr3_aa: CASSLDLEETQYF
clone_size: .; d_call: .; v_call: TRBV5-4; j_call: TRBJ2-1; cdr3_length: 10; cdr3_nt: TGTGCCAGCACCTTGGGTGAGCAGTTCTTC; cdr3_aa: CASTLGEQFF
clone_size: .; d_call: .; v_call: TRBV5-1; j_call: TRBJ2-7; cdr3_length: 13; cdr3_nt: TGCGCCAGCAGCTTCGGGGACCTCTACGAGCAGTACTTC; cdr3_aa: CASSFGDLYEQYF
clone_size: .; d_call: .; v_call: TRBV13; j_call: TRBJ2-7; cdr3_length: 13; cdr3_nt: TGTGCCAGCAGCTGGACGGACTCCTACGAGCAGTACTTC; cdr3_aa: CASSWTDSYEQYF
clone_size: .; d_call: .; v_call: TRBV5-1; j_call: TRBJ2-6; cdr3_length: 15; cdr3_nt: TGCGCCAGCACAATACACCTTTCTGGGGCCAACGTCCTGACTTTC; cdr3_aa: CASTIHLSGANVLTF
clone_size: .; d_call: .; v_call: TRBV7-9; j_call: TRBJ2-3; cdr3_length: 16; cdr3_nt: TGTGCCAGCAGCTTACCGAGGCAGGACGGGTCAGATACGCAGTATTTT; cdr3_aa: CASSLPRQDGSDTQYF
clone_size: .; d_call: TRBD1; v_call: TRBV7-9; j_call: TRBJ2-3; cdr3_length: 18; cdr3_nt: TGTGCCAGCAGCTTCGACTCTTGGACAGGGCCATTTTCAGATACGCAGTATTTT; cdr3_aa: CASSFDSWTGPFSDTQYF
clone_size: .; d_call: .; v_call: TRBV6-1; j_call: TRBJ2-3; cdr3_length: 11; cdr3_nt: TGTGCCAGCAGTTCCGGGGATACGCAGTATTTT; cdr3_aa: CASSSGDTQYF
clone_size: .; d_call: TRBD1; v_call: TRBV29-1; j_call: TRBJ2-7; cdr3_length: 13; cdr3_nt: TGCAGCGTTGTAGACAGGGGAACCTACGAGCAGTACTTC; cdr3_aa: CSVVDRGTYEQYF
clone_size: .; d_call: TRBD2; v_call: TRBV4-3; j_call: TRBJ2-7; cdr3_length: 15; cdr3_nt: TGCGCCAGCAGCCCGACTAGCGGGAACTCCTACGAGCAGTACTTC; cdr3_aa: CASSPTSGNSYEQYF
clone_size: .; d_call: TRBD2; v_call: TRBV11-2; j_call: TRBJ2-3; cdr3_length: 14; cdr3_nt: TGTGCCAGCAGCTTAGGGGGACTAGCGGGTACGCAGTATTTT; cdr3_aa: CASSLGGLAGTQYF
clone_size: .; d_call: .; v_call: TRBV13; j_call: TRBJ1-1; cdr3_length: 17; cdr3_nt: TGTGCCAGCAGCTCGCTTGGAGAACGAGGGGGTGGCACTGAAGCTTTCTTT; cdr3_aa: CASSSLGERGGGTEAFF
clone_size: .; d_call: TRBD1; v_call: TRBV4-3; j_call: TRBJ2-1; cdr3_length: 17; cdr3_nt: TGCGCCAGCAGCCATTTACAGGGGGGATCTACCTACAATGAGCAGTTCTTC; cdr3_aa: CASSHLQGGSTYNEQFF
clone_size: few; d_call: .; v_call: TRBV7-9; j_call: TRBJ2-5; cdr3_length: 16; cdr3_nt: TGTGCCAGCAGCTCGCCCACAGGTCCAGTAAGAGAGACCCAGTACTTC; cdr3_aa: CASSSPTGPVRETQYF
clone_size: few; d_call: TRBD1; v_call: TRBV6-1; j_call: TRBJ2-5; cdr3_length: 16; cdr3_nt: TGTGCCAGCAGTGAGCCTGGACAGGGGTTGGGGGAGACCCAGTACTTC; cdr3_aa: CASSEPGQGLGETQYF
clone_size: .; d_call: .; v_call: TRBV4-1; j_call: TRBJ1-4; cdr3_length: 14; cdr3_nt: TGCGCCAGCAGCCAAGGGGGGAGCAATGAAAAACTGTTTTTT; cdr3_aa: CASSQGGSNEKLFF
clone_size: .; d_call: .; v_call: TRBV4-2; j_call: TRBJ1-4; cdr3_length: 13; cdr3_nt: TGTGCCAGCAGCCCCGTGGGGGATGAAAAACTGTTTTTT; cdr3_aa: CASSPVGDEKLFF
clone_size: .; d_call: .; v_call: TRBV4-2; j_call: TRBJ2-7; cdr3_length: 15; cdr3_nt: TGTGCCAGCAGCCAAGATTTTAGAGGTTCCTACGAGCAGTACTTC; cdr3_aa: CASSQDFRGSYEQYF
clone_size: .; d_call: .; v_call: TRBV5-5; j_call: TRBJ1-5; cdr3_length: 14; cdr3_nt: TGTGCCAGCAGTCTTGAGGGAGGGATTCAGCCCCAGCATTTT; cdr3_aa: CASSLEGGIQPQHF
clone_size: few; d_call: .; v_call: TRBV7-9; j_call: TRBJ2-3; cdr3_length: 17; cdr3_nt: TGTGCCAGCAGCTCGCGGGTCGCGGGGGCTTCCACAGATACGCAGTATTTT; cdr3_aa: CASSSRVAGASTDTQYF
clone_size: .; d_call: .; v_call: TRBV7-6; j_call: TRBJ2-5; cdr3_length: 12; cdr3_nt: TGTGCCAGCAGCTTAGCGACGGAGACCCAGTACTTC; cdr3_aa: CASSLATETQYF
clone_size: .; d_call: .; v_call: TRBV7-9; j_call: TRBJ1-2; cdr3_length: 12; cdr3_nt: TGTGCCAGCAGCTTAGGCATGGATGGCTACACCTTC; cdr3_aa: CASSLGMDGYTF
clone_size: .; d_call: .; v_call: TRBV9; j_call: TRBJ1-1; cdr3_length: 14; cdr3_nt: TGTGCCAGCAGCGTAGGGGCGGGGAACACTGAAGCTTTCTTT; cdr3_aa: CASSVGAGNTEAFF
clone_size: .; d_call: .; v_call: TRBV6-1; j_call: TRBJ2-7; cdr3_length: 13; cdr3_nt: TGTGCCAGCAGTGATCTGGGTTTCTACGAGCAGTACTTC; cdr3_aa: CASSDLGFYEQYF
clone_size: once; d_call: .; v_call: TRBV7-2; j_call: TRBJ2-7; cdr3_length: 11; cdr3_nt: TGTGCCAGCGGAAATCCCTACGAGCAGTACTTC; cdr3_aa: CASGNPYEQYF
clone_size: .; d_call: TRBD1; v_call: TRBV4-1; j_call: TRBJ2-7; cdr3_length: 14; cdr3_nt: TGCGCCAGCAGCCCACGACTGGACAGGGACGAGCAGTACTTC; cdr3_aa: CASSPRLDRDEQYF
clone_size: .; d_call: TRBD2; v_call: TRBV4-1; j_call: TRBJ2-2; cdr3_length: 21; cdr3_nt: TGCGCCAGCAGCCAAGTCCAGTCAGAGACTAGCGGGGGGTGGAACACCGGGGAGCTGTTTTTT; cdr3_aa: CASSQVQSETSGGWNTGELFF
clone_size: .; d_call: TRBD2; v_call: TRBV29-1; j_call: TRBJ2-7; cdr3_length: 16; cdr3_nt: TGCAGCGTTGGCGCGGGACTAGCGGGGAAGTCCTACGAGCAGTACTTC; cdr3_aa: CSVGAGLAGKSYEQYF
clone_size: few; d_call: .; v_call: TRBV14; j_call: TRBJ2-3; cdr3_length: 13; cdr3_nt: TGTGCCAGCAGCAGTAACTCAGGAGGTACGCAGTATTTT; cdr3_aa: CASSSNSGGTQYF
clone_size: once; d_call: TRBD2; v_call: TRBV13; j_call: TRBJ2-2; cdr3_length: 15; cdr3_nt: TGTGCCAGCAGCTCAGCGGGGGAAAACACCGGGGAGCTGTTTTTT; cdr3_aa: CASSSAGENTGELFF
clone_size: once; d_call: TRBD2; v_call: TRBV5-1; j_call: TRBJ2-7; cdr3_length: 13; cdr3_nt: TGCGCCAGCAGCCCTACGGGGGGTGGAGAGCAGTACTTC; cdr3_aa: CASSPTGGGEQYF
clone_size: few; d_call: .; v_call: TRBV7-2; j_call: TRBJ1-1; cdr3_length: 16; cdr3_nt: TGTGCCAGCAGCTTAATACCCAGGGGCTGGGGAACTGAAGCTTTCTTT; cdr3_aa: CASSLIPRGWGTEAFF
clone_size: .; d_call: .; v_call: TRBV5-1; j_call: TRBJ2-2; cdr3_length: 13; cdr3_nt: TGCGCCAGCAGGCAGGGGAACACCGGGGAGCTGTTTTTT; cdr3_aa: CASRQGNTGELFF
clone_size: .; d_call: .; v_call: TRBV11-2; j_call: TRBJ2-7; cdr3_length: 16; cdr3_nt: TGTGCCAGCAGCTTAGATTATTGGGGGACTCGCTACGAGCAGTACTTC; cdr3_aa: CASSLDYWGTRYEQYF
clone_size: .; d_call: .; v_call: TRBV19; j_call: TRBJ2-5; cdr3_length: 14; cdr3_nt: TGTGCCAGTAGTGTACGTGGGGCGGAGGAGACCCAGTACTTC; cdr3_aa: CASSVRGAEETQYF
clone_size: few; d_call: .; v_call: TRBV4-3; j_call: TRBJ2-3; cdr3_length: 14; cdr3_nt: TGCGCCAGCAGCCAAGAGCCCTACACAGATACGCAGTATTTT; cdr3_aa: CASSQEPYTDTQYF
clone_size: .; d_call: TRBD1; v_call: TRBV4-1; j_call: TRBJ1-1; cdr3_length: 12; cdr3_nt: TGCGCCAGCAGCCCGGGGACAGTTGAAGCTTTCTTT; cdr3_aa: CASSPGTVEAFF
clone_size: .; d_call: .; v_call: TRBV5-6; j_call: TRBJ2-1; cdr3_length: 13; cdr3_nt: TGTGCCAGCACCAAATACAGGGAGAATGAGCAGTTCTTC; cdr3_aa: CASTKYRENEQFF